The clone carrying this T cell receptor beta chain was counted many times. Its antigen is still unknown. Regions amplified from RNA transcripts were the TCR beta CDR3 regions. Primed by the HTBI set, a first-round RT-PCR was run on the TCR CDR3. TCRdb reprocessed the multiplex PCR reads via MiXCR and lists one record per CDR3 protein. The sample contains more than 250,000 distinct CDR3 sequences, roughly 15% of which appear only once. Criteria for exclusion of patients were uncontrolled infection, other autoimmune disease, pregnancy or lactation. The data belong to a study of T cells in Graves' hyperthyroidism and ophthalmopathy. This CDR3 is built from 15 residues. V gave up 5 bases and J gave up 3 bases; unmatched junction bases: 9. Germline V gene lookup returns CDR1 SGHRS and CDR2 YFSETQ. Overall study results and limits: Ophthalmopathy got predicted by the model a median about 6.7 months before its onset. Most expanded thyroid clonotypes above 0.001 also appeared in blood.

The sequence was obtained from a woman between 50 and 59 years old with Graves' hyperthyroidism that later progressed to Graves' ophthalmopathy. Sequencing input: blood. The rearrangement joins TRBV5-1 to TRBJ2-3; 7 bases line up with TRBD2. CDR3 protein: CASRGGRGMTDTQYF. The CDR3 bases are TGCGCCAGCAGGGGCGGGAGAGGAATGACAGATACGCAGTATTTT.